This T cell receptor beta chain derives from a study of glioma-infiltrating T cells after dendritic cell vaccination. The time point was: after dendritic cell vaccination, including at tumor progression/relapse. Profiled with immunoSEQ multiplex PCR; TCRdb holds only in-frame clones, not every one. The repertoire has approximately 85,000 clones, about 85% of them found once; the top ten carry under 8.5%. Sequencing was performed on blood, taken after dendritic cell vaccination. The receptor was isolated from a human donor with glioblastoma.

CDR3 protein: CAISETTPGSSYNEQFF. In DNA, the CDR3 is TGTGCCATCAGTGAGACAACCCCGGGTAGCTCCTACAATGAGCAGTTCTTC. The chain uses TRBV10-3 and TRBJ2-1; no definite D call. The germline V gene encodes CDR1 ENHRY and CDR2 SYGVKD. This CDR3 has 17 residues. V dropped 2 bases and J dropped 0 bases, with 14 bases sitting between them.